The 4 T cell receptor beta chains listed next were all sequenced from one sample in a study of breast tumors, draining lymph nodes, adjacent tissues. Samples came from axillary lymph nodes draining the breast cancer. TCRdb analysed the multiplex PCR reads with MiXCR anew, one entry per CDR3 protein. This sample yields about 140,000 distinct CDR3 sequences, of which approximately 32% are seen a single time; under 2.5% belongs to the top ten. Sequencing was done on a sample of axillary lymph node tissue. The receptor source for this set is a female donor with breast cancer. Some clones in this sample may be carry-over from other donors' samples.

CDR3: CSVEDRGNSYEQYF. In DNA, the CDR3 is TGCAGCGTTGAGGACAGGGGGAACTCCTACGAGCAGTACTTC. This sequence joins TRBV29-1 and TRBJ2-7, with 10 bases matching TRBD1. This CDR3 is 14 amino acids long. The ends lost 3 bases at V and 0 bases at J; junction bases unmatched: 2. Germline V gene data show CDR1 as SQVTM and CDR2 as ANQGSEA.

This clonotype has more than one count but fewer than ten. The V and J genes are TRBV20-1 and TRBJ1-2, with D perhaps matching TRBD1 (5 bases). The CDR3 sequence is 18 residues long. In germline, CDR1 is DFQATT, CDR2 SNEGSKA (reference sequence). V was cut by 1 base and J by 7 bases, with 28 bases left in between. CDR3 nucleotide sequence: TGCAGTGCTAGAGTACAGACAGCCTTCGCCTTTTTAGTAGTTGGCTACACCTTC. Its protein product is CSARVQTAFAFLVVGYTF.

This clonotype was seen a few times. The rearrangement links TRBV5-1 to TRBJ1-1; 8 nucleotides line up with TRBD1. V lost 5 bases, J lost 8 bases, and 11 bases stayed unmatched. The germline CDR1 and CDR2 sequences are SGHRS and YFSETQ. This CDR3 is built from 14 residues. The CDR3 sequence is CASRTGATGEEAFF. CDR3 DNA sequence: TGCGCCAGCAGGACAGGGGCAACAGGGGAGGAAGCTTTCTTT. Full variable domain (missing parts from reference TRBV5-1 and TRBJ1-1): KAGVTQTPRYLIKTRGQQVTLSCSPISGHRSVSWYQQTPGQGLQFLFEYFSETQRNKGNFPGRFSGRQFSNSRSEMNVSTLELGDSALYLCASRTGATGEEAFFGQGTRLTVV.

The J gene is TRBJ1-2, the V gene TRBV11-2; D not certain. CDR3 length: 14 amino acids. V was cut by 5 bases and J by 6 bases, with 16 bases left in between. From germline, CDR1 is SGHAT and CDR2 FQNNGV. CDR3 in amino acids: CASSQADGVDGYTF. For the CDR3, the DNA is TGTGCCAGCAGCCAGGCGGACGGGGTGGATGGCTACACCTTC.